Listed here are 3 T cell receptor beta chains from one sample, sequenced in a study of blood T cell repertoires in COVID-19. Method: immunoSEQ multiplex PCR; TCRdb's copy keeps in-frame clones and lacks some. The sample records about 200,000 clones, roughly 85% being singletons. Sequenced material: peripheral blood. The source is a human donor with active or convalescent COVID-19. The donor label of this sample is uncertain.

In this sample, this clone turned up once. The chain is built from TRBV2 and TRBJ2-3; 9 bases map to TRBD1. The ends lost 5 bases at V and 2 bases at J; junction bases unmatched: 2. The CDR3 runs to 14 residues. The V gene's germline CDR1 is SNHLY and CDR2 FYNNEI. The CDR3 region is CASSTGGITDTQYF. In DNA, the CDR3 is TGTGCCAGCAGTACAGGGGGCATCACAGATACGCAGTATTTT. The full variable domain, with the rest looked up from reference TRBV2 and TRBJ2-3, is EPEVTQTPSHQVTQMGQEVILRCVPISNHLYFYWYRQILGQKVEFLVSFYNNEISEKSEIFDDQFSVERPDGSNFTLKIRSTKLEDSAMYFCASSTGGITDTQYFGPGTRLTVL.

CDR3 loop: CASGDRDREAFF. CDR3 in DNA: TGTGCCAGCGGGGACAGGGACCGTGAAGCTTTCTTT. The chain couples TRBV3-1 (or the pseudogene TRBV3-2) to TRBJ1-1; 9 bases align to TRBD1. Trimming at V came to 8 bases and at J to 7 bases, leaving 5 bases not matched to a gene. There are 12 residues in the CDR3. Germline V gene sequence: CDR1 LGHDT, CDR2 YNNKEL (reference sequence).

The chain uses TRBV2 and TRBJ2-5, with D possibly TRBD1 on 7 matching bases. Germline CDR1 SNHLY, CDR2 FYNNEI. With 6 bases removed from V and 5 bases from J, the gap between germline ends came to 13 bases. The CDR3 extends over 13 amino acids. CDR3 nucleotide sequence: TGTGCCAGCAGCTTTGCAGGGGGGGAGACCCAGTACTTC. This sequence encodes CASSFAGGETQYF. Drawing the rest from reference TRBV2 and TRBJ2-5, the complete variable domain is EPEVTQTPSHQVTQMGQEVILRCVPISNHLYFYWYRQILGQKVEFLVSFYNNEISEKSEIFDDQFSVERPDGSNFTLKIRSTKLEDSAMYFCASSFAGGETQYFGPGTRLLVL.